This T cell receptor beta chain was obtained from a study of identical twins. This clonotype has a count of ten or more. One entry per CDR3 protein results from TCRdb running MiXCR on the 5' RACE reads. The data show around 490,000 distinct CDR3 sequences, roughly an eighth seen once. V lost 5 bases and J lost 4; bases outside the gene matches: 9. The CDR3 is 16 residues long. Germline V gene sequence: CDR1 LGHNA, CDR2 YSLEER. This sample also appeared in a second study, on yellow fever vaccine responses in identical twins.

The clonotype comes from a woman between 18 and 29 years old in good health. The sample was CD4+ T cells sorted from blood. The chain carries TRBV4-3 and TRBJ2-1, with 9 bases that match TRBD1. CDR3 protein: CASSTSGTGTYNEQFF. The CDR3 DNA reads as TGCGCCAGCAGCACATCCGGGACAGGGACTTACAATGAGCAGTTCTTC.